Below are 9 T cell receptor beta chains sequenced from a single sample in a study of radiotherapy plus CTLA-4 blockade in lung cancer (dated by TCRdb to 2016 to 2019). Libraries were constructed by the immunoSEQ multiplex PCR assay. Entries here come from immuneACCESS through TCRdb and include only in-frame sequences with V and J called. Some clones fail to appear in such tables; in the studies checked, an unresolved V gene covers under half of the shortfall, and the cause of the remainder is unknown. The sample table records approximately 69,000 clones; around 82% of these occur just once. 7% to 8.5% of the sample belongs to the ten largest clones. The sample consisted of peripheral blood, taken from a patient treated with radiotherapy plus ipilimumab. These receptor sequences come from a human donor with non-small cell lung cancer who had a complete response to radiotherapy plus ipilimumab.

The chain couples TRBV11-3 to TRBJ2-2, with 7 bases aligning to TRBD1. This CDR3 spans 15 amino acids. Per the germline V gene, CDR1 is SGHNT and CDR2 is YENEEA. The V and J ends lost 6 bases and 0 bases, in that order; junction bases with no gene match: 4. In nucleotides, the CDR3 is TGTGCCAGCAGTTTTGACAGGGCGAACACCGGGGAGCTGTTTTTT. Amino acid sequence: CASSFDRANTGELFF.

This chain links TRBV10-2 with TRBJ1-3; 7 bases are a match to TRBD1. The CDR3 is 13 residues long. Per germline, CDR1 WSHSY and CDR2 SAAADI. Germline trimming cut 6 bases from V and 7 bases from J; bases unmatched to any gene: 6. The CDR3 DNA reads as TGCGCCAGCAGCCAGGACAGGCTCAACACCATATATTTT. Translation gives CASSQDRLNTIYF.

The J gene is TRBJ2-3, the V gene TRBV15; possibly TRBD2 for D (6 bases). This CDR3 spans 14 amino acids. V was shortened by 1 base and J by 3 bases, with 8 bases between the two germline ends. The germline V gene has CDR1 LNHNV and CDR2 YYDKDF (reference sequence). DNA for the CDR3: TGTGCCACCAGCAGAGTGGGAGGAACAGATACGCAGTATTTT. It codes for CATSRVGGTDTQYF.

The rearrangement links TRBV19 to TRBJ1-4; TRBD1 agrees at 8 bases. The length of the CDR3 is 15 residues. CDR1 and CDR2 (germline): LNHDA, SQIVND (reference sequence). Trimming cost V 5 bases and J 7 bases; bases outside gene matches: 9. This CDR3 is CASSRSTGVTEKLFF. In nucleotides, the CDR3 is TGTGCCAGTAGTCGGTCGACAGGGGTCACTGAAAAACTGTTTTTT.

The chain recombines TRBV10-3 with TRBJ1-1; D is perhaps TRBD1 (5 bases). The CDR3 is 14 amino acids. V dropped 5 bases and J dropped 1 base, with 11 bases sitting between them. Germline assignment: CDR1 ENHRY and CDR2 SYGVKD. The chain's CDR3 is CAISKTEPNTEAFF. CDR3 nucleotide sequence: TGTGCCATCAGTAAGACAGAGCCGAACACTGAAGCTTTCTTT.

The V and J genes are TRBV7-8 and TRBJ1-4; D is unclear. V lost 5 bases to trimming and J lost 4 bases, with 14 bases between them. Germline values: CDR1 SGHVS, CDR2 FQNEAQ. This CDR3 comprises 15 residues. This CDR3 is CASSARTGLNEKLFF. CDR3 sequence (DNA): TGTGCCAGCAGCGCCCGGACGGGCCTTAATGAAAAACTGTTTTTT. The complete variable domain, with remaining parts taken from reference TRBV7-8 and TRBJ1-4, reads GAGVSQSPRYKVAKRGQDVALRCDPISGHVSLFWYQQALGQGPEFLTYFQNEAQLDKSGLPSDRFFAERPEGSVSTLKIQRTQQEDSAVYLCASSARTGLNEKLFFGSGTQLSVL.

This chain connects TRBV11-3 to TRBJ2-1; 14 nucleotides match TRBD2. The CDR3 is 16 amino acids. Per germline, CDR1 SGHNT and CDR2 YENEEA. The V and J ends lost 7 bases and 6 bases, in that order; junction bases with no gene match: 8. For the CDR3, the DNA is TGTGCCAGCACCAAAGGAGGGACTAGCGGGAGCAATGAGCAGTTCTTC. It yields the protein CASTKGGTSGSNEQFF.

The J gene is TRBJ2-2, the V gene TRBV15, with D unresolved. V was clipped by 0 bases and J by 5 bases, with 19 bases between them. CDR1 LNHNV and CDR2 YYDKDF come from the germline V gene (reference sequence). This CDR3 has 18 residues. Written as DNA, the CDR3 is TGTGCCACCAGCAGAGACTTCTTGGGCCAGGCAAGGACCGGGGAGCTGTTTTTT. Translated, it gives CATSRDFLGQARTGELFF.

The chain is built from TRBV7-9 and TRBJ1-1, with TRBD1 matching over 8 bases. Germline trimming cut 3 bases from V and 3 bases from J; bases unmatched to any gene: 3. The germline V gene encodes CDR1 SEHNR and CDR2 FQNEAQ (reference sequence). This CDR3 spans 14 amino acids. CDR3 loop: CASSFSDRDTEAFF. Written as DNA, the CDR3 is TGTGCCAGCAGCTTCTCGGACAGGGACACTGAAGCTTTCTTT.